This TCR beta chain was sequenced in a study of blood T cell repertoires in COVID-19. Study at large: PBMCs, B-cell-depleted T cells, or T cells provided the cDNA or gDNA that made up the material.

Repertoires were generated with immunoSEQ multiplex PCR, while TCRdb's copy carries only in-frame clones and drops some. The data contain under 300,000 clones, approximately 85% of them seen just once; the ten biggest clones take up around 12%. Sequencing used peripheral blood. The sequence was obtained from a woman in her sixties or seventies with active or convalescent COVID-19.

The CDR3 DNA is TGCAGTGCTACAGGGGTCACTGAAGCTTTCTTT. It encodes CSATGVTEAFF. The gene calls are TRBV20-1 and TRBJ1-1; tentative D call: TRBD1 (6 bases). The V end lost 4 bases, the J end lost 4 bases, and 7 bases lay between the germline ends. Looked up from germline, CDR1 is DFQATT and CDR2 is SNEGSKA (reference sequence). The length of the CDR3 is 11 residues.